The next 28 T cell receptor beta chains were all read from a single sample in a study of T cell responses to AZD1222 COVID-19 vaccine. Only in-frame clones appear in the TCRdb table, and some are missing; sequencing was by immunoSEQ multiplex PCR. The sample comprises 110,000 to 150,000 clones, approximately 85% of which are singletons, and about 8% rests with the top ten. The source material was peripheral blood, sampled on day 0 of AZD1222 vaccination. The receptor source for this set is an adult in good health.

This sequence joins TRBV21-1 and TRBJ1-2; the table's TRBD1 call for D was not verified on the DNA. TRBV21-1 is reported as a pseudogene. The CDR3 runs 15 residues. The CDR3 region is CASRKRSGPAHGYTF. The CDR3 region has the DNA TGTGCCAGTAGAAAGAGGTCAGGGCCCGCGCATGGCTACACCTTC.

The chain couples TRBV19 to TRBJ2-7, with TRBD2 identical over 7 bases. The CDR3 covers 16 residues. Germline V CDR1 and CDR2: LNHDA, SQIVND (reference sequence). V shed 0 bases and J 1 base; nucleotides not matched to a gene: 6. CDR3 nucleotides: TGTGCCAGTAGTATAGATGTGGGAGGGCCGTCCTACGAGCAGTACTTC. As protein: CASSIDVGGPSYEQYF.

This clone appeared a single time. As DNA, the CDR3 is TGTGCCAGCTCCCATCCCGGGGTAGCGGGGGCCAATGAGCAGTTCTTC. Protein: CASSHPGVAGANEQFF. This sequence joins TRBV18 and TRBJ2-1; 9 positions match TRBD2. The V segment lost 6 bases and the J segment 6 bases; nucleotides outside the gene matches: 12. Germline V CDR1 and CDR2: KGHSH, LQKENI. CDR3 length equals 16 residues.

The J gene is TRBJ1-3, the V gene TRBV7-9, with D perhaps matching TRBD1 (5 bases). CDR3 length equals 16 residues. Trimming took off 1 base at V and 5 bases at J, with 15 bases between the two ends. Germline V gene sequence: CDR1 SEHNR, CDR2 FQNEAQ (reference sequence). In nucleotides, the CDR3 is TGTGCCAGCAGCTTAGAGGCGCCCGTGGGGCGAAACACCATATATTTT. Translation: CASSLEAPVGRNTIYF.

The chain links TRBV7-9 to TRBJ2-1; 8 nucleotides agree with TRBD2. The CDR3 covers 14 residues. J lost 7 bases, V lost 1 base, and 3 bases had no gene match. CDR1 and CDR2 (germline): SEHNR, FQNEAQ (reference sequence). The CDR3: CASSLVGLVNEQFF. In nucleotides, the CDR3 is TGTGCCAGCAGCTTAGTGGGACTAGTAAATGAGCAGTTCTTC.

The V gene is TRBV15, the J gene TRBJ2-3; D unresolved. The CDR3 is 18 residues long. Trimming took off 1 base at V and 0 bases at J, with 17 bases between the two ends. Germline-derived CDR1 and CDR2 are LNHNV and YYDKDF (reference sequence). The CDR3 nucleotides are TGTGCCACCAGCAGAGCCATACATCAGAGCTTTAGCACAGATACGCAGTATTTT. Translating gives CATSRAIHQSFSTDTQYF.

This chain connects TRBV5-1 to TRBJ2-3, with 8 bases lining up with TRBD2. CDR1 and CDR2 (germline): SGHRS, YFSETQ. Trimming removed 5 bases from V and 6 bases from J; junction bases left unmatched: 11. The CDR3 sequence is 15 residues long. The CDR3 region is CASRRSTSGIDTQYF. Here the CDR3 DNA reads TGCGCCAGCAGAAGGAGTACTAGCGGTATTGATACGCAGTATTTT.

The V gene is TRBV7-9, the J gene TRBJ1-4; D is undetermined. The V gene lost 5 bases and the J gene lost 1 base, with 8 bases spanning the gap. Germline CDR1 reads SEHNR; CDR2 reads FQNEAQ (reference sequence). The CDR3 sequence is 14 residues long. The CDR3: CASSPRLTNEKLFF. Written as DNA, the CDR3 is TGTGCCAGCAGCCCCCGCCTAACTAATGAAAAACTGTTTTTT.

CDR3 in DNA: TGTGCCAGCAGCGGACAGGGGAATGAGCAGTTCTTC. This sequence encodes CASSGQGNEQFF. The chain has TRBV27 and TRBJ2-1, with 9 positions matching TRBD1. This CDR3 is 12 amino acids long. CDR1 is MNHEY, CDR2 SMNVEV, per germline (reference sequence). V shed 6 bases, J shed 7 bases, and the junction held 1 base outside the gene matches.

The rearrangement uses TRBV11-3 and TRBJ1-1; D is perhaps TRBD1 (5 bases). Germline V gene data show CDR1 as SGHNT and CDR2 as YENEEA. There are 13 residues in the CDR3. V was shortened by 5 bases and J by 8 bases, with 15 bases between the two germline ends. The CDR3 DNA reads TGTGCCAGCAGCCGAGGTCCAGGGACCGAAGCTTTCTTT. Its translation is CASSRGPGTEAFF.

The chain has TRBV25-1 and TRBJ1-1; 8 nucleotides line up with TRBD1. The J segment lost 9 bases and the V segment lost 4 bases, leaving 7 bases of the junction unmatched. The V gene's germline CDR1 is MGHDK and CDR2 SYGVNS. The CDR3 is 13 residues long. The CDR3 sequence is CASSGPYRGKAFF. CDR3 DNA sequence: TGTGCCAGCAGTGGTCCATACAGGGGGAAAGCTTTCTTT. The whole variable domain, filled in from reference TRBV25-1 and TRBJ1-1, reads EADIYQTPRYLVIGTGKKITLECSQTMGHDKMYWYQQDPGMELHLIHYSYGVNSTEKGDLSSESTVSRIRTEHFPLTLESARPSHTSQYLCASSGPYRGKAFFGQGTRLTVV.

V gene TRBV4-1 combines with J gene TRBJ2-7, with 9 bases that match TRBD1. Germline V gene sequence: CDR1 MGHRA, CDR2 YSYEKL. The length of the CDR3 is 14 residues. V was pared by 4 bases and J by 2 bases, with 3 bases of the junction left unmatched. The CDR3 coding sequence is TGCGCCAGCAGCCCAGACAGGGGGGCCTACGAGCAGTACTTC. Its translation is CASSPDRGAYEQYF.

This chain uses TRBV9 with TRBJ1-5, with D possibly being TRBD1 (5 bases). The CDR3 totals 18 residues. Germline values: CDR1 SGDLS, CDR2 YYNGEE. The V and J ends lost 4 bases and 5 bases respectively, with 25 bases between them. The CDR3 is CASSPLIGVRSSYQPQHF. In DNA, the CDR3 is TGTGCCAGCAGCCCCCTGATAGGGGTGAGATCCTCATATCAGCCCCAGCATTTT.

The chain uses TRBV6-4 and TRBJ2-7; possibly TRBD2 for D (6 bases). V was clipped by 5 bases and J by 3 bases, with 14 bases between them. This CDR3 region has 14 residues. Germline V gene data show CDR1 as MRHNA and CDR2 as SNTAGT. CDR3 coding DNA: TGTGCCAGCAGTTCGACTAGAAAGGACTACGAGCAGTACTTC. Translation gives CASSSTRKDYEQYF.

This chain connects TRBV9 to TRBJ1-1; D is possibly TRBD1 (5 bases). Looked up from germline, CDR1 is SGDLS and CDR2 is YYNGEE. This CDR3 comprises 14 residues. V lost 0 bases, J lost 4 bases, and 10 bases lay in between. CDR3 nucleotide sequence: TGTGCCAGCAGCGTAGGGGGGATATCCACTGAAGCTTTCTTT. Its translation: CASSVGGISTEAFF.

This clone was seen once. The DNA of the CDR3 is TGTGCCACCAGCGTGGGGGCGAACACTGAAGCTTTCTTT. This sequence encodes CATSVGANTEAFF. The chain combines TRBV15 with TRBJ1-1, with D possibly TRBD1 on 6 matching bases. There are 13 residues in the CDR3. Trimming removed 5 bases from V and 1 base from J, with 8 bases in between. The germline gives CDR1 LNHNV, CDR2 YYDKDF (reference sequence). Drawing the rest from reference TRBV15 and TRBJ1-1, the complete variable domain is DAMVIQNPRYQVTQFGKPVTLSCSQTLNHNVMYWYQQKSSQAPKLLFHYYDKDFNNEADTPDNFQSRRPNTSFCFLDIRSPGLGDTAMYLCATSVGANTEAFFGQGTRLTVV.

CDR3 residues: CASSLGQGVTGELFF. The DNA for the CDR3 is TGCGCCAGCAGCTTGGGACAGGGGGTCACCGGGGAGCTGTTTTTT. This chain links TRBV5-1 with TRBJ2-2, with 9 bases identical to TRBD1. Trimming took 0 bases from V and 4 from J; bases not matched to a gene: 1. Germline CDR1 SGHRS, CDR2 YFSETQ. CDR3 length: 15 amino acids.

The rearrangement uses TRBV5-4 and TRBJ2-3; the match to TRBD2 covers 9 bases. The CDR3 runs 16 residues. CDR1 is SGHNT, CDR2 YYREEE, per germline (reference sequence). The V segment lost 5 bases and the J segment 2 bases; nucleotides outside the gene matches: 9. CDR3 in amino acids: CASSPRAGGDTDTQYF. The DNA of the CDR3 is TGTGCCAGCAGTCCCCGGGCGGGGGGGGACACAGATACGCAGTATTTT.

This clone showed up many times. The chain links TRBV5-3 to TRBJ2-2, with TRBD1 as a possible D gene (5 bases). TRBV5-3 is identified as an open reading frame with a role that is uncertain. The CDR3 sequence is 17 residues long. V was pared by 1 base and J by 0 bases, with 13 bases between. CDR3 bases: TGTGCCAGAAGCTTGAAGTGGGCAGGGACGAACACCGGGGAGCTGTTTTTT. Its translation is CARSLKWAGTNTGELFF.

The gene calls are TRBV2 and TRBJ2-3, with a possible D match to TRBD1 (6 bases). The CDR3 runs to 15 residues. The V gene's germline CDR1 is SNHLY and CDR2 FYNNEI. V was trimmed by 0 bases and J by 3 bases, leaving 10 bases between them. The CDR3 DNA follows: TGTGCCAGCAGTGAAGCGGTGCAGGGGACAGATACGCAGTATTTT. It codes for CASSEAVQGTDTQYF.

This chain's CDR3 is CASSVGGAGPNTGELFF. CDR3 DNA sequence: TGTGCCAGCAGCGTAGGGGGGGCTGGCCCGAACACCGGGGAGCTGTTTTTT. The gene calls are TRBV9 and TRBJ2-2, with D perhaps being TRBD1 or TRBD2 (6 bases each). The V gene's germline CDR1 is SGDLS and CDR2 YYNGEE. The V and J ends lost 0 bases and 0 bases respectively, with 12 bases between them. The CDR3 extends over 17 amino acids.

V usage is TRBV5-1 and J usage is TRBJ2-7, with TRBD2 identical over 8 bases. Germline CDR1 SGHRS, CDR2 YFSETQ. This CDR3 has 15 amino acids. V gave up 0 bases and J gave up 1 base; unmatched junction bases: 3. The CDR3 DNA sequence: TGCGCCAGCAGCTTGGGCCTAGCGGGTTCCTACGAGCAGTACTTC. Residues: CASSLGLAGSYEQYF.

This chain joins TRBV4-1 and TRBJ1-1; D is unresolved. Trimming cost V 1 base and J 5 bases, with 5 bases left between them. The CDR3 spans 12 residues. Germline CDR1 is MGHRA and CDR2 is YSYEKL. The CDR3 is CASSQGSTEAFF. The CDR3 DNA reads TGCGCCAGCAGCCAAGGCAGTACTGAAGCTTTCTTT.

The chain links TRBV7-9 to TRBJ1-3; 10 bases fit TRBD1. CDR1 SEHNR and CDR2 FQNEAQ come from the germline V gene (reference sequence). CDR3 length: 14 residues. Germline trimming cut 7 bases from V and 6 bases from J; bases unmatched to any gene: 6. The DNA for the CDR3 is TGTGCCAGCATCAACAGACAGGGGGCAAACACCATATATTTT. It codes for CASINRQGANTIYF.

This clone is a singleton in its sample. This sequence joins TRBV28 and TRBJ1-2, with D unclear. Germline-derived CDR1 and CDR2 are MDHEN and SYDVKM. The CDR3 is made up of 12 amino acids. The V and J ends lost 3 bases and 5 bases respectively, with 7 bases between them. The CDR3 coding sequence is TGTGCCAGCAGTTTCTGGGCTTATGGCTACACCTTC. The encoded protein is CASSFWAYGYTF.

The chain links TRBV6-1 to TRBJ2-7, with TRBD1 matching 11 bases. V trimming: 3 bases; J trimming: 7 bases; junction bases outside the gene matches: 5. The CDR3 is made up of 14 amino acids. Germline CDR1 reads MNHNS; CDR2 reads SASEGT. CDR3 sequence: CASSEGTGGGEQYF. DNA of the CDR3: TGTGCCAGCAGTGAGGGGACAGGGGGAGGAGAGCAGTACTTC.

This clone appeared once. This chain uses TRBV19 with TRBJ2-3; the match to TRBD2 covers 15 bases. Germline CDR1 LNHDA, CDR2 SQIVND (reference sequence). V was pared by 7 bases and J by 2 bases, with 10 bases of the junction left unmatched. This CDR3 has 18 amino acids. The CDR3 is CASTLSGTSGGTTDTQYF. In nucleotides, the CDR3 is TGTGCCAGTACCCTATCCGGGACTAGCGGGGGGACCACAGATACGCAGTATTTT.

The chain joins TRBV5-4 to TRBJ1-2; the D is unclear. CDR3 size: 13 residues. The germline CDR1 and CDR2 sequences are SGHNT and YYREEE (reference sequence). Trimming removed 5 bases from V and 2 bases from J, with 10 bases in between. CDR3 protein: CASSPRENYGYTF. The CDR3 bases are TGTGCCAGCAGTCCCCGCGAAAACTATGGCTACACCTTC.